Listed here are 10 T cell receptor beta chains from one sample, sequenced in a study of control samples from healthy donors and cancer patients. Assay: immunoSEQ multiplex PCR; the TCRdb copy retains only in-frame clones and omits some. The sample lists under 85,000 clones; approximately 82% were seen once. The sample was PBMCs. The receptors were gathered from a man in his fifties or sixties with head and neck cancer.

This rearrangement joins TRBV5-1 to TRBJ1-3, with D possibly TRBD1 on 5 matching bases. V lost 4 bases and J lost 9, with 17 bases in between. The CDR3 loop spans 14 amino acids. Germline values: CDR1 SGHRS, CDR2 YFSETQ. The CDR3 protein is CASSPRGDGLTIYF. Written as DNA, the CDR3 is TGCGCCAGCAGCCCCCGGGGGGATGGACTCACCATATATTTT.

V and J are TRBV20-1 and TRBJ1-5; a possible D gene is TRBD1 (5 bases). CDR1 and CDR2 (germline): DFQATT, SNEGSKA (reference sequence). This CDR3 contains 15 residues. Trimming shortened V by 3 bases and J by 7 bases, and 19 bases separated the two germline ends. This CDR3 is CSASRGVRGEQPQHF. The CDR3 region has the DNA TGCAGTGCTAGTAGGGGAGTAAGGGGAGAACAGCCCCAGCATTTT.

The chain uses TRBV2 and TRBJ1-1, with D possibly being TRBD1 (5 bases). This CDR3 contains 14 residues. Trimming left V 7 bases short and J 1 base short, with 13 bases between. Germline CDR1 and CDR2: SNHLY and FYNNEI. CDR3 region: CASNKGLTNTEAFF. CDR3 sequence (DNA): TGTGCCAGCAACAAGGGACTGACGAACACTGAAGCTTTCTTT. Variable domain in full (rest from reference TRBV2 and TRBJ1-1): EPEVTQTPSHQVTQMGQEVILRCVPISNHLYFYWYRQILGQKVEFLVSFYNNEISEKSEIFDDQFSVERPDGSNFTLKIRSTKLEDSAMYFCASNKGLTNTEAFFGQGTRLTVV.

J is TRBJ1-2 and V is TRBV7-8; D is possibly TRBD1 (6 bases). The CDR3 extends over 13 amino acids. V lost 1 base, J lost 8 bases, and 11 bases lay in between. The germline V gene has CDR1 SGHVS and CDR2 FQNEAQ. CDR3 amino acids: CASSLGAGVGYTF. The CDR3 bases are TGTGCCAGCAGCTTAGGGGCAGGGGTCGGCTACACCTTC.

This chain joins TRBV12-5 and TRBJ1-5; unclear D gene. The CDR3 sequence is 16 residues long. The V gene lost 1 base and the J gene lost 2 bases, with 12 bases spanning the gap. In germline, CDR1 is LGHNT, CDR2 FRNRAP. The DNA of the CDR3 is TGTGCTAGTGGTTTGGCCGGATTAAGGGGCAATCAGCCCCAGCATTTT. Its translation is CASGLAGLRGNQPQHF.

V is TRBV11-2 and J is TRBJ2-7; TRBD2 is a possible D gene (5 bases). Trimming shortened V by 0 bases and J by 6 bases, and 18 bases separated the two germline ends. CDR3 length equals 16 residues. From germline, CDR1 is SGHAT and CDR2 FQNNGV. CDR3 sequence (DNA): TGTGCCAGCAGCTTAGATTGGGAGACACTACGAACCGAGCAGTACTTC. This translates into CASSLDWETLRTEQYF.

The chain uses TRBV5-1 and TRBJ1-4; no clear D. Germline lookup yields CDR1 SGHRS and CDR2 YFSETQ. Trimming stripped 0 bases from V and 4 bases from J, with 10 bases between. CDR3 length: 15 residues. CDR3 protein: CASSLAGGVNEKLFF. CDR3 coding DNA: TGCGCCAGCAGCTTGGCCGGAGGTGTTAATGAAAAACTGTTTTTT. The full variable domain, rest sourced from reference TRBV5-1 and TRBJ1-4, is KAGVTQTPRYLIKTRGQQVTLSCSPISGHRSVSWYQQTPGQGLQFLFEYFSETQRNKGNFPGRFSGRQFSNSRSEMNVSTLELGDSALYLCASSLAGGVNEKLFFGSGTQLSVL.

The V and J genes are TRBV18 and TRBJ1-1; D gene uncertain. Germline V gene lookup returns CDR1 KGHSH and CDR2 LQKENI. V was pared by 2 bases and J by 1 base, with 5 bases between. The CDR3 extends over 13 amino acids. CDR3 coding DNA: TGTGCCAGCTCACCATCAGAGAACACTGAAGCTTTCTTT. Protein: CASSPSENTEAFF.

V gene TRBV5-1 combines with J gene TRBJ2-3; 10 bases align to TRBD1. V lost 4 bases and J lost 3; bases outside the gene matches: 8. The CDR3 runs to 16 residues. Per the germline V gene, CDR1 is SGHRS and CDR2 is YFSETQ. For the CDR3, the DNA is TGCGCCAGCAGCGGCGACAGGGGGCTGGGAACAGATACGCAGTATTTT. Translating it yields CASSGDRGLGTDTQYF.

J is TRBJ1-5 and V is TRBV7-9; 8 bases map to TRBD1. CDR1 SEHNR and CDR2 FQNEAQ come from the germline V gene (reference sequence). The CDR3 covers 14 residues. The V segment lost 5 bases and the J segment 6 bases; nucleotides outside the gene matches: 6. CDR3 DNA sequence: TGTGCCAGCAGCCTCACAGGGGGTGGTCAGCCCCAGCATTTT. It codes for CASSLTGGGQPQHF.